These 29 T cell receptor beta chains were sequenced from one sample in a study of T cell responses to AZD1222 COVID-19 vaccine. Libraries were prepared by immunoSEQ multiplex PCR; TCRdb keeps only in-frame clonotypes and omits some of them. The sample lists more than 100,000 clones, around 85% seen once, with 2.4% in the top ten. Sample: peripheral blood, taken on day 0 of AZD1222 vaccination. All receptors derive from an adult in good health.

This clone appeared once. The CDR3 nucleotides read TGTGCCAGCAGCCGCACGACAGGGGCAGGTTCACCCCTCCACTTT. It codes for CASSRTTGAGSPLHF. The rearrangement joins TRBV7-6 to TRBJ1-6, with 8 bases matching TRBD1. Germline-derived CDR1 and CDR2 are SGHVS and FNYEAQ. CDR3 length: 15 residues. With 5 bases clipped from V and 9 bases from J, the junction kept 9 bases outside the gene matches.

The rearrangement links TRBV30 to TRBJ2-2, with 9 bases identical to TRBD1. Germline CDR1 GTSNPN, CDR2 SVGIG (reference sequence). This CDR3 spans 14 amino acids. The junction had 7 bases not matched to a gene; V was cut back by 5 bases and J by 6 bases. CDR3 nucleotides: TGTGCCTGGTCTACAGGGGGCTCGGCCGGGGAGCTGTTTTTT. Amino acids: CAWSTGGSAGELFF.

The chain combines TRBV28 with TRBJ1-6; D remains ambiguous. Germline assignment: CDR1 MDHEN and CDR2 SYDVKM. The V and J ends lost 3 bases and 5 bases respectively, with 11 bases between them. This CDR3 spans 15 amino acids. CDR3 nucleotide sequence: TGTGCCAGCAGTTTGCCGGACGGCAATAATTCACCCCTCCACTTT. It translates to CASSLPDGNNSPLHF.

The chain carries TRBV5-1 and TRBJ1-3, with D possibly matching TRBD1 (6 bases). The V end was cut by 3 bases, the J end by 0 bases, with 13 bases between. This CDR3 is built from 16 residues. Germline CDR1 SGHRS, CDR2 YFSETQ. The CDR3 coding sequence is TGCGCCAGCAGCTCTGGACAGCCTAGCTCTGGAAACACCATATATTTT. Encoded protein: CASSSGQPSSGNTIYF.

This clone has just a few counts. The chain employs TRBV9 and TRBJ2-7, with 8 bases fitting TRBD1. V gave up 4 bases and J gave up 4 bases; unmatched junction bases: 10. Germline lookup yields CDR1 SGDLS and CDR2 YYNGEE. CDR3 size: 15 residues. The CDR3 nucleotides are TGTGCCAGCAGCCCCGTGGCGACAGGGGTTTACGAGCAGTACTTC. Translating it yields CASSPVATGVYEQYF.

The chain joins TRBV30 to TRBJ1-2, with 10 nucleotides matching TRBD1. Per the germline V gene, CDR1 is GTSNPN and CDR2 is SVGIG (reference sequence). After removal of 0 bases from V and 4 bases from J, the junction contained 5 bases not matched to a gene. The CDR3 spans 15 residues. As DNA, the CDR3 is TGTGCCTGGAGTGTAATGGACAGGGGGGGCTATGGCTACACCTTC. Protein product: CAWSVMDRGGYGYTF.

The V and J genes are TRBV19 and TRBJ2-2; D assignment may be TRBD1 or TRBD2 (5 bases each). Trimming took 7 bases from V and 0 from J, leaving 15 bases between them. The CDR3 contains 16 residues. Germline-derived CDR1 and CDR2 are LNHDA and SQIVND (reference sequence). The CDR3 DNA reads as TGTGCCAGTACCGGGACCTATAATCCGAACACCGGGGAGCTGTTTTTT. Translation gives CASTGTYNPNTGELFF. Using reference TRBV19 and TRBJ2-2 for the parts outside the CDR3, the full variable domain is DGGITQSPKYLFRKEGQNVTLSCEQNLNHDAMYWYRQDPGQGLRLIYYSQIVNDFQKGDIAEGYSVSREKKESFPLTVTSAQKNPTAFYLCASTGTYNPNTGELFFGEGSRLTVL.

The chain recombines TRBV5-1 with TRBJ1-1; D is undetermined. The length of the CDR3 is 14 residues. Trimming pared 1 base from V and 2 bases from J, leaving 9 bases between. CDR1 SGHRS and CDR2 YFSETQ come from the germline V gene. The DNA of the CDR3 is TGCGCCAGCAGCTTGTTTCCTTTAAACACTGAAGCTTTCTTT. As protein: CASSLFPLNTEAFF.

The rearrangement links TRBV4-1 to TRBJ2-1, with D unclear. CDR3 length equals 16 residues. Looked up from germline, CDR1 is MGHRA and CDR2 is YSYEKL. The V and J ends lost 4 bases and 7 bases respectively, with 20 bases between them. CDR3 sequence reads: CASSPQAGIPRNEQFF. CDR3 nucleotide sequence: TGCGCCAGCAGCCCCCAGGCCGGCATACCTCGGAATGAGCAGTTCTTC.

CDR3 nucleotides: TGTGCCAGCAGCTTGCGGACATCGATTAATGAAAAACTGTTTTTT. Translation gives CASSLRTSINEKLFF. This chain connects TRBV7-2 to TRBJ1-4; D is perhaps TRBD1 (5 bases). V lost 3 bases, J lost 4 bases, and 12 bases lay in between. CDR3 size: 15 residues. CDR1 and CDR2 (germline): SGHTA, FQGNSA.

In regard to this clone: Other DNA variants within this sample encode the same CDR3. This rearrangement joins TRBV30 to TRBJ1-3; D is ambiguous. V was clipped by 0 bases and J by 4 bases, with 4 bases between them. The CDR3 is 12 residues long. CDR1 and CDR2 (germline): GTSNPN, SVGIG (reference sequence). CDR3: CAWSVSGNTIYF. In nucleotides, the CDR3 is TGTGCCTGGAGTGTCTCGGGAAACACCATATATTTT.

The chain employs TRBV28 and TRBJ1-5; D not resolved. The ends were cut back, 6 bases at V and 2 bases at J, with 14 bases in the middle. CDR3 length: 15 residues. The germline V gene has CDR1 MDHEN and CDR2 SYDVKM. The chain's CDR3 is CASRGGLMGNQPQHF. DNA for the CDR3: TGTGCCAGCAGGGGAGGACTGATGGGCAATCAGCCCCAGCATTTT.

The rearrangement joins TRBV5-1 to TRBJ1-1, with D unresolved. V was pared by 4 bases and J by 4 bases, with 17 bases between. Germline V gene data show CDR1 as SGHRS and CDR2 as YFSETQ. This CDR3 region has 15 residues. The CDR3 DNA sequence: TGCGCCAGCAGCCCCGACACGCGAACGGGCACTGAAGCTTTCTTT. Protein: CASSPDTRTGTEAFF.

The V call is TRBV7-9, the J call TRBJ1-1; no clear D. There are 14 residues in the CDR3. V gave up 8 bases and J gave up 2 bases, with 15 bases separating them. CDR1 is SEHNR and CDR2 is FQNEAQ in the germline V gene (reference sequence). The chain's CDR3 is CASLAAVDNTEAFF. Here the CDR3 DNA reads TGTGCCAGCTTAGCAGCGGTGGATAACACTGAAGCTTTCTTT.

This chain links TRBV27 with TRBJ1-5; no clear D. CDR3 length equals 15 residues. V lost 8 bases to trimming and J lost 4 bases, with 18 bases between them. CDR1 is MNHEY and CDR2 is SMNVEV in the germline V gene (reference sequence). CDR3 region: CASGPAGGHNQPQHF. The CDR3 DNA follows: TGTGCCAGCGGGCCGGCCGGAGGGCATAATCAGCCCCAGCATTTT.

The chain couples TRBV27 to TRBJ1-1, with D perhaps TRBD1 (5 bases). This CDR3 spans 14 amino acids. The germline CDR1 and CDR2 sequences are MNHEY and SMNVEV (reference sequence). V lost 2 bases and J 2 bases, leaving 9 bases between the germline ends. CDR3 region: CASSLRDGNTEAFF. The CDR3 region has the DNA TGTGCCAGCAGTTTAAGGGACGGTAACACTGAAGCTTTCTTT.

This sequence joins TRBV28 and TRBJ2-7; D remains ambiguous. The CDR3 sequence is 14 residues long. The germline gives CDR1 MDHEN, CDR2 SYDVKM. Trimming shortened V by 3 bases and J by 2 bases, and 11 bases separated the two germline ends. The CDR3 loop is CASSFSGPTYEQYF. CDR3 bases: TGTGCCAGCAGTTTCTCCGGGCCGACCTACGAGCAGTACTTC.

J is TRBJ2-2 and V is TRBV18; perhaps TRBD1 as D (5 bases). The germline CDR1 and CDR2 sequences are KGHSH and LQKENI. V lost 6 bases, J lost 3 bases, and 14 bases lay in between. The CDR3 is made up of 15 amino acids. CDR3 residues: CASSAIRADTGELFF. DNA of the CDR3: TGTGCCAGCTCCGCGATCAGGGCGGACACCGGGGAGCTGTTTTTT.

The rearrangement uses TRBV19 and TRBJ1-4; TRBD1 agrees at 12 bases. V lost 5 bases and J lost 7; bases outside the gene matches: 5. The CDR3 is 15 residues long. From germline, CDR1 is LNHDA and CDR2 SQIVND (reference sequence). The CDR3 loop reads CASSAWDRGREKLFF. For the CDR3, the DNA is TGTGCCAGTAGTGCCTGGGACAGGGGGCGTGAAAAACTGTTTTTT.

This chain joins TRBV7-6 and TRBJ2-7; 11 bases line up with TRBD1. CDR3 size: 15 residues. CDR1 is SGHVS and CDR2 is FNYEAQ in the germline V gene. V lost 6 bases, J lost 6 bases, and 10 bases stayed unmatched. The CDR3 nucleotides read TGTGCCAGCAGGGCCAGGACAGGGGGCCTGGTCGAGCAGTACTTC. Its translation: CASRARTGGLVEQYF.

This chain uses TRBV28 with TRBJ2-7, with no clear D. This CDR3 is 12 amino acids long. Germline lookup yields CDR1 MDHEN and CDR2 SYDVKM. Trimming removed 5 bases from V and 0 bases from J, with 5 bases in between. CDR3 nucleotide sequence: TGTGCCAGCAGTGAAGGCTCCTACGAGCAGTACTTC. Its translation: CASSEGSYEQYF.

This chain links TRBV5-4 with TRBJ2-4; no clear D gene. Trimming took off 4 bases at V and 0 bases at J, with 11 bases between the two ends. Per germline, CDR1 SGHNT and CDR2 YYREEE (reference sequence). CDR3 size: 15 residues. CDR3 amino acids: CASSKIDTAKNIQYF. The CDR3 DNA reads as TGTGCCAGCAGCAAGATTGACACAGCCAAAAACATTCAGTACTTC.

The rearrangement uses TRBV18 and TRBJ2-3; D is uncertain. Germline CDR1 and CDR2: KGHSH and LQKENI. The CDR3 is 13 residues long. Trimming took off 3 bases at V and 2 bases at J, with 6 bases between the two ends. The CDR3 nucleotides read TGTGCCAGCTCACCCTCCCCCACAGATACGCAGTATTTT. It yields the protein CASSPSPTDTQYF.

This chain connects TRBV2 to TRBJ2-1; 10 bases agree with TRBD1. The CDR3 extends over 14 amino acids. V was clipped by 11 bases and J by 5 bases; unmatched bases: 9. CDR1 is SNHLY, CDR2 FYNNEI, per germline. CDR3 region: CAGARDRGNNEQFF. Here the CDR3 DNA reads TGTGCCGGAGCCCGGGACAGGGGTAACAATGAGCAGTTCTTC. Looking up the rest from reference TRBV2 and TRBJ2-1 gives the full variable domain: EPEVTQTPSHQVTQMGQEVILRCVPISNHLYFYWYRQILGQKVEFLVSFYNNEISEKSEIFDDQFSVERPDGSNFTLKIRSTKLEDSAMYFCAGARDRGNNEQFFGPGTRLTVL.

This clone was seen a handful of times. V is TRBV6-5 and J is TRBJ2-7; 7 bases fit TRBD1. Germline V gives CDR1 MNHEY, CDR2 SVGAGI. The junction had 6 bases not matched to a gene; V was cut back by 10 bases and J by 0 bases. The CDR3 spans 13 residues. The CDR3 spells CATTGTVSYEQYF. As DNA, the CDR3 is TGTGCCACTACCGGGACAGTCTCCTACGAGCAGTACTTC.

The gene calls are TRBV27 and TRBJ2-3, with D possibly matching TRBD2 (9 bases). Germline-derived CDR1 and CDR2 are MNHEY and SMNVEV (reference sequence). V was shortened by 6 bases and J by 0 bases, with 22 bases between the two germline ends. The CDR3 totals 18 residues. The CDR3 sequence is CASSSRGPSGTSTDTQYF. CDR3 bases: TGTGCCAGCAGCTCCAGGGGGCCTAGCGGGACTAGCACAGATACGCAGTATTTT.

In DNA form, the CDR3 reads TGTGCCTGGGCCAAAGGGACAGTTAATTCACCCCTCCACTTT. Translated, it gives CAWAKGTVNSPLHF. The chain couples TRBV30 to TRBJ1-6; 7 positions agree with TRBD1. The germline V gene has CDR1 GTSNPN and CDR2 SVGIG (reference sequence). There are 14 residues in the CDR3. With V trimmed by 5 bases and J by 6 bases, 7 bases remained unmatched.

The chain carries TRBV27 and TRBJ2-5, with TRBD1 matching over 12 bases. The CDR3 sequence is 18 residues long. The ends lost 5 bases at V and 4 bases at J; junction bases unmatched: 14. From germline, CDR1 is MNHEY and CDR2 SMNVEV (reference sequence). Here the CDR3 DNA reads TGTGCCAGCAGTAGGCGTGGGACAGGGGGCGCGTTGGGAGAGACCCAGTACTTC. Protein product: CASSRRGTGGALGETQYF.

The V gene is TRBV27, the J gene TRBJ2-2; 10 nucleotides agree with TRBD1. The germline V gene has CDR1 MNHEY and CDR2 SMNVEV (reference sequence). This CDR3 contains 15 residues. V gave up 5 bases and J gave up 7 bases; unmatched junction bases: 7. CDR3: CASSPGQGGSGELFF. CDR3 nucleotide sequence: TGTGCCAGCAGTCCCGGACAGGGGGGTAGCGGGGAGCTGTTTTTT.